This passage covers 19 T cell receptor beta chains from one sample sequenced in a study of OX40 agonist ivuxolimab in advanced cancers. The data were produced by immunoSEQ multiplex PCR, yet TCRdb's version contains in-frame clones alone and is incomplete. The sample has about 53,000 clones; 84% are singletons. This material consisted of CD4+ or CD8+ T cells sorted from blood, taken in a trial of the OX40 agonist ivuxolimab. Receptor source: an adult with an advanced solid tumor such as melanoma, head and neck, liver or kidney cancer.

J is TRBJ2-7 and V is TRBV5-1, with 10 bases matching TRBD2. V lost 0 bases to trimming and J lost 7 bases; unmatched junction nucleotides: 7. CDR1 is SGHRS and CDR2 is YFSETQ in the germline V gene. The CDR3 contains 15 residues. CDR3 sequence (DNA): TGCGCCAGCAGCTTGGAGTTAGCGGGAGGAAGTGAGCAGTACTTC. It encodes CASSLELAGGSEQYF.

This clone came up once. The rearrangement uses TRBV12-5 and TRBJ2-5, with no clear D. The CDR3 totals 11 residues. Trimming took off 6 bases at V and 5 bases at J, with 7 bases between the two ends. The germline V gene encodes CDR1 LGHNT and CDR2 FRNRAP. CDR3 bases: TGTGCTAGTGGCCCGCATGAGACCCAGTACTTC. Its translation is CASGPHETQYF.

The chain joins TRBV10-3 to TRBJ2-5, with TRBD1 as a possible D gene (6 bases). The CDR3 is 13 residues long. V shed 4 bases and J shed 4 bases, with 10 bases lying between them. The germline V gene has CDR1 ENHRY and CDR2 SYGVKD. The CDR3 here is CAISVGQLETQYF. In nucleotides, the CDR3 is TGTGCCATCAGTGTCGGACAGTTAGAGACCCAGTACTTC.

The chain couples TRBV5-4 to TRBJ2-2; no clear D gene. CDR1 and CDR2 from the germline V gene are SGHNT and YYREEE (reference sequence). The CDR3 length is 17 residues. The V and J ends lost 1 base and 0 bases respectively, with 13 bases between them. The CDR3 sequence is CASSLYHLTSNTGELFF. In nucleotides, the CDR3 is TGTGCCAGCAGCTTGTATCACCTTACATCGAACACCGGGGAGCTGTTTTTT.

This rearrangement joins TRBV6-1 to TRBJ1-3; 8 nucleotides line up with TRBD1. Germline CDR1 and CDR2: MNHNS and SASEGT. The CDR3 is 17 residues long. The V segment lost 1 base and the J segment 0 bases; nucleotides outside the gene matches: 5. CDR3 sequence reads: CASSEGTGRASGNTIYF. Written as DNA, the CDR3 is TGTGCCAGCAGTGAAGGGACAGGGAGAGCCTCTGGAAACACCATATATTTT.

The chain joins TRBV27 to TRBJ1-1; unclear D gene. The CDR3 length is 13 residues. CDR1 is MNHEY, CDR2 SMNVEV, per germline (reference sequence). V shed 3 bases and J shed 7 bases, with 12 bases lying between them. CDR3 residues: CASSLRDSNEAFF. For the CDR3, the DNA is TGTGCCAGCAGTTTGCGGGATTCCAATGAAGCTTTCTTT.

V gene TRBV11-2 combines with J gene TRBJ1-3; maybe TRBD1 (6 bases). V was trimmed by 2 bases and J by 4 bases, leaving 18 bases between them. CDR1 is SGHAT and CDR2 is FQNNGV in the germline V gene. This CDR3 region has 17 residues. The CDR3, as DNA: TGTGCCAGCAGCTTACTACATATTCGGGGGCCAGGAAACACCATATATTTT. It translates to CASSLLHIRGPGNTIYF.

The chain couples TRBV6-1 to TRBJ1-1; perhaps TRBD1 as D (6 bases). This CDR3 contains 15 residues. Germline V gives CDR1 MNHNS, CDR2 SASEGT. Trimming removed 2 bases at V and 6 bases at J, with 16 bases between. The CDR3 region has the DNA TGTGCCAGCAGTGAACTGCCGGGGGCGTCTCCTGAAGCTTTCTTT. Amino acid sequence: CASSELPGASPEAFF.

V gene TRBV6-1 combines with J gene TRBJ2-7, with D possibly TRBD1 on 5 matching bases. There are 11 residues in the CDR3. The ends were cut back, 6 bases at V and 6 bases at J, with 9 bases in the middle. Germline loops: CDR1 MNHNS, CDR2 SASEGT. The CDR3, as DNA: TGTGCCAGCAGCCAGCAGGGCGAGCAGTACTTC. This sequence encodes CASSQQGEQYF.

The chain employs TRBV10-3 and TRBJ1-2; tentative D call: TRBD1 (6 bases). Germline V lookup: CDR1 ENHRY, CDR2 SYGVKD. V dropped 0 bases and J dropped 7 bases, with 12 bases sitting between them. The length of the CDR3 is 14 residues. CDR3 sequence (DNA): TGTGCCATCAGTGAGTCGAGGGGGGCTTCTGGCTACACCTTC. It yields the protein CAISESRGASGYTF.

This chain connects TRBV19 to TRBJ2-3; TRBD2 aligns across 8 bases. Germline V CDR1 and CDR2: LNHDA, SQIVND (reference sequence). The CDR3 extends over 19 amino acids. Trimming cost V 5 bases and J 2 bases; bases outside gene matches: 18. CDR3 protein: CASSHKGSGSLLVTDTQYF. In DNA, the CDR3 is TGTGCCAGTAGTCACAAGGGAAGCGGGAGTCTTTTGGTCACAGATACGCAGTATTTT.

This chain links TRBV6-1 with TRBJ2-3; D is possibly TRBD2 (6 bases). The CDR3 spans 16 residues. CDR1 is MNHNS and CDR2 is SASEGT in the germline V gene. Trimming took off 2 bases at V and 1 base at J, with 13 bases between the two ends. The CDR3 here is CASSESQGLGTDTQYF. The CDR3 DNA reads as TGTGCCAGCAGTGAATCCCAGGGACTGGGCACAGATACGCAGTATTTT.

There are many counts of this clone. The V and J genes are TRBV6-5 and TRBJ2-2, with TRBD2 matching 11 bases. Germline assignment: CDR1 MNHEY and CDR2 SVGAGI. Trimming at V came to 6 bases and at J to 6 bases, leaving 3 bases not matched to a gene. The CDR3 runs to 14 residues. CDR3 protein: CASRPGLAAGELFF. In nucleotides, the CDR3 is TGTGCCAGCAGGCCGGGACTAGCGGCCGGGGAGCTGTTTTTT.

The V and J genes are TRBV6-1 and TRBJ1-4; D is unclear. The CDR3 spans 11 residues. The V gene lost 5 bases and the J gene lost 8 bases, with 6 bases spanning the gap. Germline values: CDR1 MNHNS, CDR2 SASEGT. CDR3 DNA sequence: TGTGCCAGCAGTTACGGCGAAAAACTGTTTTTT. This encodes CASSYGEKLFF.

V is TRBV5-5 and J is TRBJ2-3; weak D call: TRBD2 (7 bases). The CDR3 is made up of 18 amino acids. From germline, CDR1 is SGHKS and CDR2 YYEKEE (reference sequence). V was shortened by 4 bases and J by 1 base, with 22 bases between the two germline ends. CDR3 amino acids: CASSDPIEWEGGTDTQYF. The CDR3 DNA sequence: TGTGCCAGCAGCGACCCTATAGAGTGGGAGGGGGGCACAGATACGCAGTATTTT.

The rearrangement links TRBV2 to TRBJ2-5, with 8 bases that match TRBD2. Germline V gene lookup returns CDR1 SNHLY and CDR2 FYNNEI. V dropped 5 bases and J dropped 2; count of bases not matched to a gene: 4. The CDR3 spans 14 residues. DNA for the CDR3: TGTGCCAGCAGTCGGACTAGCTCACAAGAGACCCAGTACTTC. The encoded protein is CASSRTSSQETQYF.

The CDR3 here is CASSFSDTQYF. CDR3 in DNA: TGTGCCAGCAGTTTCTCAGATACGCAGTATTTT. The genes are TRBV27 and TRBJ2-3; no clear D gene. V was trimmed by 3 bases and J by 4 bases, leaving 2 bases between them. Germline V gene data show CDR1 as MNHEY and CDR2 as SMNVEV (reference sequence). The CDR3 consists of 11 residues.

The chain combines TRBV11-3 with TRBJ1-2, with D hard to call. The CDR3 is made up of 11 amino acids. Germline V gives CDR1 SGHNT, CDR2 YENEEA. V was cut by 5 bases and J by 7 bases, with 8 bases left in between. CDR3 sequence (DNA): TGTGCCAGCAGCCCGCCGGCTGGCTACACCTTC. Translated, it gives CASSPPAGYTF.

V gene TRBV10-2 combines with J gene TRBJ2-1; 10 bases are shared with TRBD2. From germline, CDR1 is WSHSY and CDR2 SAAADI. The CDR3 length is 15 residues. V lost 6 bases to trimming and J lost 3 bases; unmatched junction nucleotides: 5. The CDR3 reads CASRLTSGDYNEQFF. CDR3 nucleotide sequence: TGCGCCAGCAGACTAACTAGCGGGGACTACAATGAGCAGTTCTTC.